A single T cell receptor beta chain is shown here with its context. This CDR3 has 15 residues. The V gene end was trimmed by 7 bases and the J gene end by 6 bases; junction bases not matched to a gene: 10. Germline loops: CDR1 MNHNY, CDR2 SVGAGI (reference sequence). These data are taken from a study of blood T cell repertoires in COVID-19. In the study overall: There were acute and convalescent COVID-19 samples, and they came from the United States, Italy and Spain.

In the authors' methods: Reference gene primer amplification yielded estimated nucleated cell counts. This table comes from immunoSEQ multiplex PCR, and its TCRdb copy is limited to in-frame clones, with some not included. That table gives V, J and clone size, and the DNA gave D and trimming. The sample has 90,000 to 110,000 clones; over 75% are singletons. Specimen: peripheral blood. This receptor was obtained from a woman aged 45-65 years with acute or convalescent COVID-19. The V call is TRBV6-6, the J call TRBJ2-3; 10 nucleotides line up with TRBD1. CDR3 protein: CASNPRDRGTDTQYF. The CDR3 nucleotides are TGTGCCAGCAACCCCCGGGACAGGGGAACGGATACGCAGTATTTT.